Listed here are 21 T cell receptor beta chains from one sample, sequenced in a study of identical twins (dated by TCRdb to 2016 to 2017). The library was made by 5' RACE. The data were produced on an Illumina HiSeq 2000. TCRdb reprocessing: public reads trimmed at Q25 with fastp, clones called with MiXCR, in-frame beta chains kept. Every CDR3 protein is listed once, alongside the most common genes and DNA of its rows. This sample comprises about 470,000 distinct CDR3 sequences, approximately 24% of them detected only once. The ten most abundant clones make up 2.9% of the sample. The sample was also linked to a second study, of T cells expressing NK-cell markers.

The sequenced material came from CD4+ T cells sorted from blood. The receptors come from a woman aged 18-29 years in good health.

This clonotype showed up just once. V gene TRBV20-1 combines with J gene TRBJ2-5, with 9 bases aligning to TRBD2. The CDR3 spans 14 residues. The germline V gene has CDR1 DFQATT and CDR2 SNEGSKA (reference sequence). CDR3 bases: TGCAGCGCACAGACTAGCGGAGCCCAAGAGACCCAGTACTTC. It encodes CSAQTSGAQETQYF.

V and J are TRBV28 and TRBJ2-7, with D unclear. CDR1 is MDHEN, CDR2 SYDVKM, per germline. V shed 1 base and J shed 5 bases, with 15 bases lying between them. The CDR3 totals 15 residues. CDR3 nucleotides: TGTGCCAGCAGTTTATCGGCAGGTATAACCAACGAGCAGTACTTC. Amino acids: CASSLSAGITNEQYF.

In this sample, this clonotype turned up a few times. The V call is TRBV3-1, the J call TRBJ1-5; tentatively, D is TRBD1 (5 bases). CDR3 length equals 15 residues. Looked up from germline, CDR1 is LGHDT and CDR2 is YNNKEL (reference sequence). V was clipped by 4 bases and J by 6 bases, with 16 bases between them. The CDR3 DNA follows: TGTGCCAGCAGCCTAATGCTAGGGGCTGGTCAGCCCCAGCATTTT. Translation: CASSLMLGAGQPQHF.

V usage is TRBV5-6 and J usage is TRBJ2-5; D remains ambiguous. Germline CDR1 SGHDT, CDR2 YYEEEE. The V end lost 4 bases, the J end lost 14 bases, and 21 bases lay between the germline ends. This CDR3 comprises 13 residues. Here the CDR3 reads CASSPRLLWSRYF. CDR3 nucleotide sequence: TGTGCCAGCAGCCCCAGGCTCCTCTGGAGTAGATACTTC.

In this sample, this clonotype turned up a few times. CDR3 nucleotide sequence: TGTGCCAGCAGTTTCCCCATCGGCGAATCTAGCACAGATACGCAGTATTTT. This translates into CASSFPIGESSTDTQYF. This sequence joins TRBV12-3 or TRBV12-4 and TRBJ2-3; D remains unclear. The CDR3 totals 17 residues. V was trimmed by 3 bases and J by 0 bases, leaving 16 bases between them.

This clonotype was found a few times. CDR3 in amino acids: CASREGGGTEAFF. In DNA form, the CDR3 reads TGTGCCAGCAGAGAGGGTGGGGGCACTGAAGCTTTCTTT. The chain links TRBV6-1 to TRBJ1-1; tentatively, D is TRBD1 (5 bases). The CDR3 consists of 13 residues. V lost 6 bases, J lost 4 bases, and 12 bases lay in between. CDR1 and CDR2 from the germline V gene are MNHNS and SASEGT.

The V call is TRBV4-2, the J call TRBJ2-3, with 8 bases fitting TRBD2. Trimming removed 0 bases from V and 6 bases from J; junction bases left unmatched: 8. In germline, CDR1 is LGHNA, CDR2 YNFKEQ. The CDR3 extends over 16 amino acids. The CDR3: CASSQEGLAGADTQYF. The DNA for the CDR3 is TGTGCCAGCAGCCAAGAGGGGCTAGCGGGTGCGGATACGCAGTATTTT.

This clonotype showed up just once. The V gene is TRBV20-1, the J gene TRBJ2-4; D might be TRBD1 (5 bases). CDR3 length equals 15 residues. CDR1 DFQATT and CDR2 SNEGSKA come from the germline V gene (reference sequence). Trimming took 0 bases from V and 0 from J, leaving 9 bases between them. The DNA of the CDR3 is TGCAGTGCTAGAGACCCAGGGCCAGCCAAAAACATTCAGTACTTC. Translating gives CSARDPGPAKNIQYF.

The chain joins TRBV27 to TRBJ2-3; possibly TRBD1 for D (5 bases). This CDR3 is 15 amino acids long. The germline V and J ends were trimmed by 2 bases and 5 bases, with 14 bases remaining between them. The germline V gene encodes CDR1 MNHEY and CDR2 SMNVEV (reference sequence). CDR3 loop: CASSLLGRVEDTQYF. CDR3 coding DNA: TGTGCCAGCAGTTTACTAGGCAGGGTTGAAGATACGCAGTATTTT.

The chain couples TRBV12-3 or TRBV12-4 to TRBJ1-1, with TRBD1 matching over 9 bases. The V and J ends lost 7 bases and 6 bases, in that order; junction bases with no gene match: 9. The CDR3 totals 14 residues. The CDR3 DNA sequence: TGTGCCAGCATCCAACAGGGGGCGATATCTGAAGCTTTCTTT. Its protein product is CASIQQGAISEAFF.

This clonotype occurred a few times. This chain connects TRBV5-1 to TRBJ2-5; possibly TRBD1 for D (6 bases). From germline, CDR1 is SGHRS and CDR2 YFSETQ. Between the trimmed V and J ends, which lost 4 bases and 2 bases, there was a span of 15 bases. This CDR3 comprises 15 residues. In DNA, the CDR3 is TGCGCCAGCAGCCTAGGGACAAGCTCTCAAGAGACCCAGTACTTC. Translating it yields CASSLGTSSQETQYF.

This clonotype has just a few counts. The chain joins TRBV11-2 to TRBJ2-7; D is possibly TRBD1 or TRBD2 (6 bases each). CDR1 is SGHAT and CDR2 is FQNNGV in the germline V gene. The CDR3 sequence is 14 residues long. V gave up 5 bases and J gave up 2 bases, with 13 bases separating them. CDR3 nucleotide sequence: TGTGCCAGCAGCCCGGGGGCTGGGGCCTACGAGCAGTACTTC. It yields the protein CASSPGAGAYEQYF.

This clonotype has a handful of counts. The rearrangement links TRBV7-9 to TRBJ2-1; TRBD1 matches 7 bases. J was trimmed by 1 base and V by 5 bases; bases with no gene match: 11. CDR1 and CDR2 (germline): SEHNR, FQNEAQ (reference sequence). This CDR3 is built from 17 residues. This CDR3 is CASSPRLTGTSYNEQFF. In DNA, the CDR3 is TGTGCCAGCAGCCCAAGATTGACAGGGACGTCCTACAATGAGCAGTTCTTC.

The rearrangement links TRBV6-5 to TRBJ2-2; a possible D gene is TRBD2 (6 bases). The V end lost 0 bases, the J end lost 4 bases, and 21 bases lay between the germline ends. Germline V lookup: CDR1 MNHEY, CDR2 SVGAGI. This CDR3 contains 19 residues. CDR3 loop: CASSYSNGMTRAGTGELFF. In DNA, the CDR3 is TGTGCCAGCAGTTACTCTAACGGGATGACTAGGGCGGGCACCGGGGAGCTGTTTTTT.

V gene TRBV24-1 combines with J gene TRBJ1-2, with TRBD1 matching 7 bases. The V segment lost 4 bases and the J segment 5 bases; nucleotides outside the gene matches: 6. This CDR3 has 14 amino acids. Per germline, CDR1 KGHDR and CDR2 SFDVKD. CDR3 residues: CATSDQDRNYGYTF. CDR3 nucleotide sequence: TGTGCCACCAGTGACCAGGACAGGAATTATGGCTACACCTTC.

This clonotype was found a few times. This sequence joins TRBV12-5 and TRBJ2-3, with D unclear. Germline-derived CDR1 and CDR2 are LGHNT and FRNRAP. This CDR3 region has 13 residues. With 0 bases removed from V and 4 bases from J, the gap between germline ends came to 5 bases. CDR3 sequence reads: CASGLVSPDTQYF. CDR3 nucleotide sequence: TGTGCTAGTGGTTTGGTGTCTCCAGATACGCAGTATTTT.

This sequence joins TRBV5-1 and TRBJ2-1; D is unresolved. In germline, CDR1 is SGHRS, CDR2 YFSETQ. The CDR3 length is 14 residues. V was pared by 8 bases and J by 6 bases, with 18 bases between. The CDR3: CASAPVKPGNEQFF. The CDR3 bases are TGCGCCAGTGCTCCAGTTAAGCCGGGCAATGAGCAGTTCTTC.

CDR3 in amino acids: CSSSRSWDRNQPQHF. CDR3 sequence (DNA): TGCAGTTCTTCTCGTTCTTGGGACAGGAATCAGCCCCAGCATTTT. This chain uses TRBV20-1 with TRBJ1-5; 8 positions agree with TRBD1. The J segment lost 4 bases and the V segment lost 8 bases, leaving 13 bases of the junction unmatched. This CDR3 spans 15 amino acids. Germline V gene lookup returns CDR1 DFQATT and CDR2 SNEGSKA (reference sequence).

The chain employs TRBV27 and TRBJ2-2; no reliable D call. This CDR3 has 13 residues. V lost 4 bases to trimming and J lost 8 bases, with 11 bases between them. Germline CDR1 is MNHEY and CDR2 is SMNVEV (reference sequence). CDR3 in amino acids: CASSSHAMGELFF. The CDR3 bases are TGTGCCAGCAGTTCCCACGCAATGGGGGAGCTGTTTTTT.

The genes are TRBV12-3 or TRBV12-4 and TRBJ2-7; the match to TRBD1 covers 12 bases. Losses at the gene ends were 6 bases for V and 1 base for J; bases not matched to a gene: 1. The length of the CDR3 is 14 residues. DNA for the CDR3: TGTGCCAGCAGGGGACAGGGGGCTTCCTACGAGCAGTACTTC. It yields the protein CASRGQGASYEQYF.

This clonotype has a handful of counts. This CDR3 is CASRGGTGTDTQYF. The CDR3 DNA sequence: TGTGCCAGCCGTGGGGGGACAGGCACAGATACGCAGTATTTT. The rearrangement links TRBV12-3 or TRBV12-4 to TRBJ2-3, with D possibly TRBD1 on 7 matching bases. This CDR3 has 14 residues. Trimming pared 8 bases from V and 1 base from J, leaving 13 bases between.